One TCR beta chain is described in this entry. The entry originates in a study of blood T cell repertoires in COVID-19. The overall study: COVID-19 samples from acute and convalescent phases originated in the United States, Italy and Spain.

The CDR3 extends over 15 amino acids. The ends were cut back, 4 bases at V and 5 bases at J, with 15 bases in the middle. CDR1 is MNHEY, CDR2 SMNVEV, per germline (reference sequence). Produced via immunoSEQ multiplex PCR; TCRdb's table is partial and in-frame only. The table has more than 300,000 clones, approximately 82% seen once. This receptor was taken from a woman aged 50 to 60 with acute or convalescent COVID-19. This sequence joins TRBV27 and TRBJ1-5; D perhaps matches TRBD1 (5 bases). Sequencing was done on a sample of peripheral blood. CDR3 in amino acids: CASSSYQGWDQPQHF. In DNA, the CDR3 is TGTGCCAGCAGTTCGTATCAGGGATGGGATCAGCCCCAGCATTTT.